The clone carrying this T cell receptor beta chain occurred once. The antigen remains unidentified. The data originate from a study of cytomegalovirus exposure and HLA in healthy donors. A multiplex PCR was run with 60 Vbeta primers and 13 Jbeta primers. Some clones are missing from TCRdb's copy, which holds only in-frame ones; the method was immunoSEQ multiplex PCR. The sample lists 73,000 or so clones, roughly 72% occurring once. This CDR3 has 12 residues. V gave up 6 bases and J gave up 4 bases; unmatched junction bases: 1. The V gene's germline CDR1 is SQVTM and CDR2 ANQGSEA. Overall study findings and caveats: Roughly even sequencing depth across donors was the assumption behind the presence/absence analyses. It was 164 TCR beta chains that were listed as cytomegalovirus-associated. Some highly shared sequence variants likely arose as a pipeline artifact. For TCR beta chains, V- and J-gene trimming was later linked to a missense DCLRE1C variant.

The source is a man between 45 and 60 years old in good health and CMV-seronegative. Sequencing was done on a sample of PBMCs. V gene TRBV29-1 combines with J gene TRBJ1-4, with TRBD1 matching over 8 bases. The CDR3 region is CSVDRGNEKLFF. For the CDR3, the DNA is TGCAGCGTCGACAGGGGTAATGAAAAACTGTTTTTT.